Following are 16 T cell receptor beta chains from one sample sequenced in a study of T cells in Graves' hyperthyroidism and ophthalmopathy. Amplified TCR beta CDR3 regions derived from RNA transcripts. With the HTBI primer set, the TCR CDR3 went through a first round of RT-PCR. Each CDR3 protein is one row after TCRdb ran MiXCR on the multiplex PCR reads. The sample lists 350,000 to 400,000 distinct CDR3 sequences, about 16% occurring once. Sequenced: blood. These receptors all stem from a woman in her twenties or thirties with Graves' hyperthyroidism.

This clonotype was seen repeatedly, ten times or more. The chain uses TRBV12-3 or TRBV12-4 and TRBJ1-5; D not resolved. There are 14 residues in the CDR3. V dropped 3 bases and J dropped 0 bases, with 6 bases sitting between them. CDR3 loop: CASSFWGSNQPQHF. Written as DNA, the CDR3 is TGTGCCAGCAGTTTTTGGGGTAGCAATCAGCCCCAGCATTTT.

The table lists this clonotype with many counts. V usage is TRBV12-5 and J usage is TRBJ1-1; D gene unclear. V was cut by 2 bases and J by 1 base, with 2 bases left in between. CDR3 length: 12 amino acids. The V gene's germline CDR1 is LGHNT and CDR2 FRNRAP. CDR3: CASGLWNTEAFF. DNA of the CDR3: TGTGCTAGTGGTTTGTGGAACACTGAAGCTTTCTTT.

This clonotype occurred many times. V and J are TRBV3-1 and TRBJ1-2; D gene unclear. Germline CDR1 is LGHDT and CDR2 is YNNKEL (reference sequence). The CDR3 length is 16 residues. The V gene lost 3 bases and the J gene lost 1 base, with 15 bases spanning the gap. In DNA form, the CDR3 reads TGTGCCAGCAGCCACTCCAACGGGCCTTTTAACTATGGCTACACCTTC. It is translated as CASSHSNGPFNYGYTF.

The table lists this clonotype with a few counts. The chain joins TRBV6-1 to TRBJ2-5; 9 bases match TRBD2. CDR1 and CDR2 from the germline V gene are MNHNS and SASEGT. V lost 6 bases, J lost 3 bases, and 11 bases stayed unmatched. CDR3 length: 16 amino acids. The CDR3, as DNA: TGTGCCAGCAGAGATCGCGGGACTAGCACTAAAGAGACCCAGTACTTC. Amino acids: CASRDRGTSTKETQYF.

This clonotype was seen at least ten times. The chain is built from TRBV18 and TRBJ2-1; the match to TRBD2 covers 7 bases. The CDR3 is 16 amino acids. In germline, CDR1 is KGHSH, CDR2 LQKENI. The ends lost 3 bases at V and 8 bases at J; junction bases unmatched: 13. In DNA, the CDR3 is TGTGCCAGCTCACCCGGTAATGGCGGGAGAGTGGATGAGCAGTTCTTC. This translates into CASSPGNGGRVDEQFF.

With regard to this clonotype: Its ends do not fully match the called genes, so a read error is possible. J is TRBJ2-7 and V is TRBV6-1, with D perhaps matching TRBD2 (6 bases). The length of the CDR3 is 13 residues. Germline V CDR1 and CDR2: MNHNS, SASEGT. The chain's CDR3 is CASSRDSAYERYF. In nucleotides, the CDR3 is TGTGCCAGCAGTCGGGACTCCGCCTACGAGCGGTACTTC.

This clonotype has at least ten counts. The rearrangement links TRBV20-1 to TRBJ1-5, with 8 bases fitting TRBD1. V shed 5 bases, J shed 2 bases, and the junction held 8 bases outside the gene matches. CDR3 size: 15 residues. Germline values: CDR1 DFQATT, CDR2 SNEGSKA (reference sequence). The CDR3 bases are TGCAGTGCTTACAAAGGACAGGGCGGCAATCAGCCCCAGCATTTT. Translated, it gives CSAYKGQGGNQPQHF.

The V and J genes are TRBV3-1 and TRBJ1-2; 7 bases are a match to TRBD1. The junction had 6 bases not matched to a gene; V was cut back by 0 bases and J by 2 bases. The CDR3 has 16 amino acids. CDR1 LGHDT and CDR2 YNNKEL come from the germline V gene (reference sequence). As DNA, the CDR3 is TGTGCCAGCAGCCAAGAGAAACAGGGGATAAACTATGGCTACACCTTC. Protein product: CASSQEKQGINYGYTF.

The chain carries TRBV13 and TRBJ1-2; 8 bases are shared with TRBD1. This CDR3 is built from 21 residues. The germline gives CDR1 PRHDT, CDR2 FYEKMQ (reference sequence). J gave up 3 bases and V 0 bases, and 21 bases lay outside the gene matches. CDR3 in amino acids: CASSLGHRFNSGQGGDYGYTF. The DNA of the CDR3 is TGTGCCAGCAGCTTAGGCCACCGCTTTAATTCCGGACAGGGCGGCGACTATGGCTACACCTTC.

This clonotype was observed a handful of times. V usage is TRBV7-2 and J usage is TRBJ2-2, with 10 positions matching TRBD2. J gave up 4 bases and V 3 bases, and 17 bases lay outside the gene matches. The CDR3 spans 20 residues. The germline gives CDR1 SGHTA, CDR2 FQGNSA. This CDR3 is CASSFPNRTAGGPRTGELFF. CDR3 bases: TGTGCCAGCAGCTTTCCGAACCGTACAGCGGGAGGGCCTCGCACCGGGGAGCTGTTTTTT. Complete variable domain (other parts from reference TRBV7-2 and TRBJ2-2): GAGVSQSPSNKVTEKGKDVELRCDPISGHTALYWYRQSLGQGLEFLIYFQGNSAPDKSGLPSDRFSAERTGGSVSTLTIQRTQQEDSAVYLCASSFPNRTAGGPRTGELFFGEGSRLTVL.

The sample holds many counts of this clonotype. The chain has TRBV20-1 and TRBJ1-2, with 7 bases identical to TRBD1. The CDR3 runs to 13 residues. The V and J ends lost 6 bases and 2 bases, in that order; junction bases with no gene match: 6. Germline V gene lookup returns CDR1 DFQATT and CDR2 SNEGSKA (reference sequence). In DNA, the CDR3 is TGCAGTGCGACGGGGGGACAGAACTATGGCTACACCTTC. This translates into CSATGGQNYGYTF.

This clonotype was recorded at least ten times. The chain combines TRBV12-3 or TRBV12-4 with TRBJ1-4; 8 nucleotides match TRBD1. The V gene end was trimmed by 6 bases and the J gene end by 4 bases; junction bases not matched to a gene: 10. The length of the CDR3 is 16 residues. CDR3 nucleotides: TGTGCCAGCAGCTTTTTAGGACAGGGACTTAATGAAAAACTGTTTTTT. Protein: CASSFLGQGLNEKLFF.

The chain's CDR3 is CASSEDGANTGELFF. The CDR3 region has the DNA TGTGCCAGCAGTGAAGATGGGGCTAACACCGGGGAGCTGTTTTTT. This chain uses TRBV2 with TRBJ2-2, with D perhaps matching TRBD1 (5 bases). Germline CDR1 and CDR2: SNHLY and FYNNEI. The CDR3 spans 15 residues. Trimming took off 1 base at V and 2 bases at J, with 8 bases between the two ends.

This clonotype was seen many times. In DNA form, the CDR3 reads TGTGCCAGCAGTTACTCGGACGGAAATTCTGGGGCCAACGTCCTGACTTTC. Its protein product is CASSYSDGNSGANVLTF. This sequence joins TRBV6-5 and TRBJ2-6, with D unresolved. CDR1 is MNHEY, CDR2 SVGAGI, per germline. The CDR3 covers 17 residues. The ends were cut back, 0 bases at V and 1 base at J, with 10 bases in the middle.

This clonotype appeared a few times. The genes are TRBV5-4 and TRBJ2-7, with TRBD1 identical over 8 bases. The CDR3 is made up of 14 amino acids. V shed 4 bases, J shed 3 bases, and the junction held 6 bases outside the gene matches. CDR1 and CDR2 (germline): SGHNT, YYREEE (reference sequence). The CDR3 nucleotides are TGTGCCAGCAGCAGACCGACAGGGGACTACGAGCAGTACTTC. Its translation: CASSRPTGDYEQYF.

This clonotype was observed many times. CDR3 sequence reads: CASSRTAVDSYEQYF. CDR3 in DNA: TGTGCCAGCTCACGCACGGCAGTGGACTCCTACGAGCAGTACTTC. The gene calls are TRBV18 and TRBJ2-7; D gene unclear. This CDR3 comprises 15 residues. Per the germline V gene, CDR1 is KGHSH and CDR2 is LQKENI. Trimming took off 4 bases at V and 0 bases at J, with 13 bases between the two ends.